Listed below are T cell receptor beta chains from one sample, sequenced in a study of cytomegalovirus exposure and HLA in healthy donors. The repertoire was sequenced with immunoSEQ multiplex PCR; TCRdb's copy has only in-frame clones and lacks some. The sample yields roughly 150,000 clones, roughly 80% seen once. Material: PBMCs. These receptors originate from a middle-aged woman in good health and CMV-seropositive. CDR3s include the opening cysteine and the closing phenylalanine or tryptophan. Fields, in order: J gene, clone size, D gene, V gene, CDR3 protein, CDR3 DNA. A D gene is named only where the DNA matches it firmly. A clone size is listed for some rows: how often the clone was seen (once, few, many), or a class if it is expanded.

TRBJ2-3	once	-	TRBV5-1	CASSLVELSTDTQYF	TGCGCCAGCAGCTTGGTAGAGCTTAGCACAGATACGCAGTATTTT
TRBJ2-5	-	-	TRBV7-3	CASSSTVQETQYF	TGTGCCAGCAGCTCCACAGTGCAAGAGACCCAGTACTTC
TRBJ2-7	-	TRBD2	TRBV2	CASSEGLAGVNEQYF	TGTGCCAGCAGTGAGGGACTAGCGGGAGTAAACGAGCAGTACTTC
TRBJ1-4	-	-	TRBV9	CASSPGAGNEKLFF	TGTGCCAGCAGCCCAGGGGCGGGTAATGAAAAACTGTTTTTT
TRBJ2-7	-	-	TRBV9	CASSVASGSYEQYF	TGTGCCAGCAGCGTAGCTTCGGGCTCCTACGAGCAGTACTTC
TRBJ2-7	few	-	TRBV5-4	CASSLYFQGDHEQYF	TGTGCCAGCAGCTTGTATTTCCAGGGCGACCACGAGCAGTACTTC
TRBJ2-7	-	TRBD2	TRBV5-1	CASSDDPGTSGSLSYEQYF	TGCGCCAGCAGCGACGATCCAGGGACTAGCGGGAGCCTTTCCTACGAGCAGTACTTC
TRBJ1-2	-	-	TRBV5-1	CASSSGVDGYTF	TGCGCCAGCAGCTCAGGGGTGGATGGCTACACCTTC
TRBJ1-4	once	-	TRBV7-8	CASSVTGRSNEKLFF	TGTGCCAGCAGCGTAACAGGGCGATCTAATGAAAAACTGTTTTTT
TRBJ2-3	few	TRBD1	TRBV28	CASSFPRDRAVTDTQYF	TGTGCCAGCAGTTTCCCCCGGGACAGGGCGGTGACAGATACGCAGTATTTT
TRBJ2-1	-	-	TRBV30	CAWSVGTEGDEQFF	TGTGCCTGGAGTGTAGGGACGGAGGGAGATGAGCAGTTCTTC
TRBJ2-3	-	-	TRBV2	CATRRDTQYF	TGTGCAACGCGTCGAGATACGCAGTATTTT
TRBJ1-2	-	TRBD1	TRBV19	CASSPGQGARDGYTF	TGTGCCAGTTCCCCCGGACAGGGGGCGAGGGATGGCTACACCTTC
TRBJ1-5	once	-	TRBV7-9	CASSLGPGTGNQPQHF	TGTGCCAGCAGCTTAGGACCGGGGACTGGCAATCAGCCCCAGCATTTT
TRBJ2-7	-	TRBD1	TRBV5-4	CASSSMTGAYEQYF	TGTGCCAGCAGCTCTATGACAGGGGCCTACGAGCAGTACTTC
TRBJ2-6	few	-	TRBV7-3	CASRLGSGANVLTF	TGTGCCTCTAGACTCGGCTCTGGGGCCAACGTCCTGACTTTC
TRBJ2-4	-	TRBD2	TRBV18	CASSLGGRDGKNIQYF	TGTGCCAGCTCCCTAGGCGGGAGGGACGGCAAAAACATTCAGTACTTC
TRBJ1-2	-	-	TRBV25-1	CASSGWTEDGYTF	TGTGCCAGCAGTGGTTGGACAGAGGATGGCTACACCTTC
TRBJ2-7	-	-	TRBV30	CAWSVFAGSEYF	TGTGCCTGGAGTGTATTCGCAGGTTCGGAGTACTTC
TRBJ1-5	-	-	TRBV28	CASRYDNRESQPQHF	TGTGCCAGCAGATATGACAACAGGGAGAGTCAGCCCCAGCATTTT
TRBJ2-2	-	TRBD2	TRBV18	CASSQGLARNTGELFF	TGTGCCAGCTCACAAGGACTAGCGCGTAACACCGGGGAGCTGTTTTTT
TRBJ2-3	-	TRBD2	TRBV7-2	CASSLVLAGGEDTQYF	TGTGCCAGCAGCTTAGTTTTAGCGGGAGGTGAAGATACGCAGTATTTT
TRBJ1-3	few	TRBD1	TRBV6-6	CASSRQGEGNTIYF	TGTGCCAGCAGCCGACAGGGTGAAGGAAACACCATATATTTT
TRBJ2-7	-	TRBD2	TRBV27	CASSLSGTEFSPYEQYF	TGTGCCAGCAGTTTAAGCGGGACGGAATTCTCCCCCTACGAGCAGTACTTC
TRBJ2-3	-	TRBD2	TRBV10-3	CAISESSGGFLTDTQYF	TGTGCCATCAGTGAGTCTAGCGGGGGGTTCTTGACAGATACGCAGTATTTT
TRBJ2-3	-	TRBD1	TRBV11-2	CASSLGFRTGRDSDTQYF	TGTGCCAGCAGCTTAGGGTTCCGGACAGGGCGGGATTCAGATACGCAGTATTTT
TRBJ1-2	-	TRBD1	TRBV7-2	CASSPTGGVYGYTF	TGTGCCAGCAGCCCCACAGGGGGCGTCTATGGCTACACCTTC
TRBJ2-5	-	-	TRBV10-2	CASSPGPRQQTQYF	TGCGCCAGCAGCCCTGGGCCCCGCCAGCAGACCCAGTACTTC
TRBJ2-7	-	TRBD2	TRBV27	CASSLYFRGGYEQYF	TGTGCCAGCAGTTTATATTTCCGGGGGGGCTACGAGCAGTACTTC
TRBJ2-2	-	-	TRBV19	CASNPTGNGELFF	TGTGCCAGTAACCCGACCGGGAACGGGGAGCTGTTTTTT
TRBJ1-4	-	-	TRBV2	CASSELRTTNEKLFF	TGTGCCAGCAGTGAACTGAGAACAACTAATGAAAAACTGTTTTTT
TRBJ1-1	-	-	TRBV4-1	CASSQNPTGLGEAFF	TGCGCCAGCAGTCAGAACCCCACAGGGCTCGGTGAAGCTTTCTTT
TRBJ2-1	-	-	TRBV7-3	CASSLMAQEGNEQFF	TGTGCCAGCAGCTTAATGGCGCAGGAGGGGAATGAGCAGTTCTTC
TRBJ2-1	-	TRBD2	TRBV5-1	CASSSLAGTSGRLSSYNEQFF	TGCGCCAGCAGCTCCCTGGCCGGGACTAGCGGGAGGTTAAGCTCCTACAATGAGCAGTTCTTC
TRBJ2-3	few	-	TRBV14	CASSQQSRVDTQYF	TGTGCCAGCAGCCAACAATCCCGCGTAGATACGCAGTATTTT
TRBJ2-3	-	TRBD2	TRBV27	CASSPRTSGLSTDTQYF	TGTGCCAGCAGTCCGCGGACTAGCGGGTTAAGCACAGATACGCAGTATTTT
TRBJ2-7	-	-	TRBV9	CASSRERLGYEQYF	TGTGCCAGCTCTCGGGAGAGACTCGGCTACGAGCAGTACTTC
TRBJ2-1	-	-	TRBV27	CASSSWTNYNEQFF	TGTGCCAGCAGTTCCTGGACTAACTACAATGAGCAGTTCTTC
TRBJ2-7	once	-	TRBV7-8	CASSHRSTSYEQYF	TGTGCCAGCAGCCACAGGTCGACTTCCTACGAGCAGTACTTC
TRBJ1-5	-	-	TRBV7-2	CASSLVWRQPQHF	TGTGCCAGCAGCTTAGTATGGAGACAGCCCCAGCATTTT
TRBJ2-7	-	-	TRBV6-5	CASSYSEPEQYF	TGTGCCAGCAGTTACTCAGAACCCGAGCAGTACTTC
TRBJ2-3	-	-	TRBV7-9	CASSSGGADTQYF	TGTGCCAGCAGCTCAGGAGGGGCAGATACGCAGTATTTT
TRBJ2-2	-	-	TRBV7-9	CASSPGLSNTGELFF	TGTGCCAGCAGCCCGGGACTTTCGAACACCGGGGAGCTGTTTTTT
TRBJ1-1	few	-	TRBV10-3	CAARSGTEAFF	TGTGCCGCCAGGTCAGGGACTGAAGCTTTCTTT
TRBJ2-1	-	TRBD2	TRBV27	CASSPLTSGTYNEQFF	TGTGCCAGCAGTCCTCTAACTAGCGGGACGTACAATGAGCAGTTCTTC
TRBJ2-1	-	-	TRBV5-6	CASSLTAGAIYNEQFF	TGTGCCAGCAGCTTAACCGCGGGGGCTATTTACAATGAGCAGTTCTTC
TRBJ2-5	-	TRBD1	TRBV27	CATSVNRGQETQYF	TGTGCCACCTCCGTGAACAGGGGGCAAGAGACCCAGTACTTC
TRBJ2-5	-	TRBD1	TRBV30	CAWRGTEETQYF	TGTGCCTGGAGAGGGACAGAAGAGACCCAGTACTTC
TRBJ1-2	-	TRBD1	TRBV28	CASSSPLGTGVSGYTF	TGTGCCAGCAGTTCCCCTCTCGGGACAGGGGTCTCTGGCTACACCTTC
TRBJ2-1	-	TRBD1	TRBV15	CATSRDRQGYNEQFF	TGTGCCACCAGCAGAGACAGACAGGGCTACAATGAGCAGTTCTTC
TRBJ2-3	-	-	TRBV5-1	CASSTITGSTDTQYF	TGCGCCAGCAGCACCATTACGGGAAGCACAGATACGCAGTATTTT
TRBJ1-2	-	-	TRBV5-1	CASSLQGGGYTF	TGCGCCAGCAGCCTCCAGGGAGGAGGCTACACCTTC
TRBJ2-1	-	TRBD2	TRBV2	CASRFSSGRDSHEQFF	TGTGCCAGCAGATTTTCTAGCGGGAGGGACTCCCATGAGCAGTTCTTC
TRBJ1-3	many	-	TRBV27	CASRDNFSGNTIYF	TGTGCCAGCAGGGACAATTTCTCTGGAAACACCATATATTTT
TRBJ1-2	-	-	TRBV6-5	CATLGAGNYGYTF	TGTGCCACCCTGGGCGCGGGAAACTATGGCTACACCTTC
TRBJ2-7	-	-	TRBV2	CASSGDSYYEQYF	TGTGCCAGCAGTGGAGACAGCTACTACGAGCAGTACTTC
TRBJ2-7	-	TRBD2	TRBV7-9	CASSLELAIGAYEQYF	TGTGCCAGCAGCTTAGAACTAGCGATTGGGGCCTACGAGCAGTACTTC
TRBJ2-6	-	-	TRBV7-2	CASSLNGGSGANVLTF	TGTGCCAGCAGCTTAAACGGAGGCTCTGGGGCCAACGTCCTGACTTTC
TRBJ1-1	-	-	TRBV28	CASSLMGSEAFF	TGTGCCAGCAGTTTAATGGGCAGCGAAGCTTTCTTT